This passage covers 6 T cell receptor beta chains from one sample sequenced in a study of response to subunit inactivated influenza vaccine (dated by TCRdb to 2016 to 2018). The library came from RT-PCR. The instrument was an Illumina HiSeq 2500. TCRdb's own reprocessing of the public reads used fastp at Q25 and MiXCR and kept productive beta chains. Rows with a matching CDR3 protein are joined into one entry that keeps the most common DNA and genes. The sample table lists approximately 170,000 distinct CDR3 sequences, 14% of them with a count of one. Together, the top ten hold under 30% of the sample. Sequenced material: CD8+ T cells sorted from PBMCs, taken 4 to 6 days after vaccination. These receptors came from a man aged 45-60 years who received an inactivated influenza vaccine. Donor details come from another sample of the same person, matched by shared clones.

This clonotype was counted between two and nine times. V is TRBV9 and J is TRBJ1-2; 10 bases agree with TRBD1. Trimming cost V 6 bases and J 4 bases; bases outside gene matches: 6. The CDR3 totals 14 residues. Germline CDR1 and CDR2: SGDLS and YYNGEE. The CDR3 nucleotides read TGTGCCAGCAACATCGGGACAGGGGTCTATGGCTACACCTTC. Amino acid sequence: CASNIGTGVYGYTF.

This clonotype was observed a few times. CDR3 DNA sequence: TGTGCCAGCAGTCCCGTAGGGGCTCTGCACGAGCAGTACTTC. Its translation: CASSPVGALHEQYF. The V and J genes are TRBV12-3 or TRBV12-4 and TRBJ2-7; tentative D call: TRBD1 (5 bases). CDR3 length: 14 amino acids. The V end lost 5 bases, the J end lost 5 bases, and 16 bases lay between the germline ends.

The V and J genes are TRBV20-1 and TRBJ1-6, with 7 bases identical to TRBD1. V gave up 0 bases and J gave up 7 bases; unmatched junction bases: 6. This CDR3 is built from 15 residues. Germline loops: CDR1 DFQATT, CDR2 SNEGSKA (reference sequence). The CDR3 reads CSARDPGTVNSPLHF. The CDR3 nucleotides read TGCAGTGCTAGAGACCCCGGGACAGTGAATTCACCCCTCCACTTT.

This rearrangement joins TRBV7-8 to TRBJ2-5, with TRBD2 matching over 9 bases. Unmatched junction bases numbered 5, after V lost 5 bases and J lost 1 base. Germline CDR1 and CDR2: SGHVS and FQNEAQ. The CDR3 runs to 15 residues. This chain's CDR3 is CASSPSGGRQETQYF. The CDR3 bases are TGTGCCAGCAGCCCCAGCGGGGGGCGCCAAGAGACCCAGTACTTC.

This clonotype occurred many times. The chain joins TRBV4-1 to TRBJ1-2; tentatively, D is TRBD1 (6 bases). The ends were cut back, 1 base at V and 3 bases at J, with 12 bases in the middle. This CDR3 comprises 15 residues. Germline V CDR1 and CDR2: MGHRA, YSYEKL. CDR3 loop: CASSQAAGEYYGYTF. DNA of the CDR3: TGCGCCAGCAGCCAAGCGGCAGGGGAATACTATGGCTACACCTTC.

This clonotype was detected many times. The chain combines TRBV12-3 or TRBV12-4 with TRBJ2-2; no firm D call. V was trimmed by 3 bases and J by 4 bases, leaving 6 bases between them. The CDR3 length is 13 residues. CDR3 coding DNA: TGTGCCAGCAGTTTTCCTCTCACCGGGGAGCTGTTTTTT. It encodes CASSFPLTGELFF.